A selection of T cell receptor beta chains follows, all from one sample in a study of OX40 agonist ivuxolimab in advanced cancers. Repertoires were generated with immunoSEQ multiplex PCR, while TCRdb's copy carries only in-frame clones and drops some. The sample gives about 47,000 clones, around nine tenths of which show up once; less than 9.5% is in the top ten. The sequenced sample was CD4+ or CD8+ T cells sorted from blood, obtained in a trial of the OX40 agonist ivuxolimab. These receptors originate from an adult with an advanced solid tumor such as melanoma, head and neck, liver or kidney cancer. CDR3s include the opening cysteine and the closing phenylalanine or tryptophan. The order of the fields is CDR3 protein, CDR3 DNA, V gene, J gene, clone size, D gene. A D gene is named only where the DNA matches it firmly. Clone size is not always given. Where it is, it says once, few, many or a class for expanded clones.

CDR3: CASSQVPGQGAYEQYF
DNA: TGCGCCAGCAGCCAAGTCCCGGGACAGGGGGCCTACGAGCAGTACTTC
V: TRBV4-1
J: TRBJ2-7
size: once
D: TRBD1

CDR3: CASSNGQGDYGYTF
DNA: TGTGCCAGCAGCAACGGACAGGGGGACTATGGCTACACCTTC
V: TRBV28
J: TRBJ1-2
size: -
D: TRBD1

CDR3: CASSLFPNQPQHF
DNA: TGTGCCAGCAGTTTATTCCCCAATCAGCCCCAGCATTTT
V: TRBV27
J: TRBJ1-5
size: -
D: -

CDR3: CASSLIRAVSYNEQFF
DNA: TGTGCCAGCAGCTTAATTAGAGCGGTCTCCTACAATGAGCAGTTCTTC
V: TRBV7-8
J: TRBJ2-1
size: -
D: -

CDR3: CAISESREEQPQHF
DNA: TGTGCCATCAGTGAGTCAAGGGAAGAACAGCCCCAGCATTTT
V: TRBV10-3
J: TRBJ1-5
size: -
D: -

CDR3: CASSYTEGTGYTF
DNA: TGTGCCAGCAGTTACACGGAGGGGACTGGCTACACCTTC
V: TRBV6-6
J: TRBJ1-2
size: -
D: -

CDR3: CASSLGPFGTGQETQYF
DNA: TGTGCCAGCAGCTTGGGGCCGTTCGGGACAGGCCAAGAGACCCAGTACTTC
V: TRBV5-6
J: TRBJ2-5
size: few
D: TRBD1

CDR3: CASSPPGSQETQYF
DNA: TGTGCCAGCTCACCACCGGGCAGCCAAGAGACCCAGTACTTC
V: TRBV18
J: TRBJ2-5
size: -
D: -

CDR3: CASSRRDHGYTF
DNA: TGTGCCAGCAGTCGCCGGGACCATGGCTACACCTTC
V: TRBV6-6
J: TRBJ1-2
size: -
D: -

CDR3: CASSLTGREGYGYTF
DNA: TGTGCCAGTAGTCTGACAGGAAGAGAAGGCTATGGCTACACCTTC
V: TRBV19
J: TRBJ1-2
size: -
D: -

CDR3: CASSPQPSSLGELFF
DNA: TGTGCCAGCAGCCCCCAGCCTTCCTCTCTCGGGGAGCTGTTTTTT
V: TRBV9
J: TRBJ2-2
size: -
D: -

CDR3: CASGTGTSGIETQYF
DNA: TGTGCTAGTGGTACCGGGACTAGCGGGATAGAGACCCAGTACTTC
V: TRBV12-5
J: TRBJ2-5
size: -
D: TRBD2

CDR3: CASSLSGAGGYTF
DNA: TGTGCCAGCAGCTTATCCGGGGCCGGGGGCTACACCTTC
V: TRBV7-3
J: TRBJ1-2
size: -
D: -

CDR3: CASSLGWPSGRGASHEQYF
DNA: TGTGCCAGCAGCTTAGGCTGGCCTAGCGGGAGGGGTGCCTCTCACGAGCAGTACTTC
V: TRBV7-9
J: TRBJ2-7
size: -
D: TRBD2

CDR3: CASRRLAGGNTGELFF
DNA: TGTGCCAGCAGGCGACTAGCGGGGGGGAACACCGGGGAGCTGTTTTTT
V: TRBV27
J: TRBJ2-2
size: few
D: TRBD2

CDR3: CASRSRTDKTSYEQYF
DNA: TGTGCAAGTCGCTCCCGGACAGACAAAACATCCTACGAGCAGTACTTC
V: TRBV12-2
J: TRBJ2-7
size: -
D: -

CDR3: CASSQVTGEQFF
DNA: TGCGCCAGCAGCCAAGTTACGGGAGAGCAGTTCTTC
V: TRBV4-1
J: TRBJ2-1
size: -
D: -

CDR3: CASSLGGVRETQYF
DNA: TGTGCCAGCAGCTTAGGAGGGGTTAGGGAGACCCAGTACTTC
V: TRBV7-2
J: TRBJ2-5
size: -
D: -

CDR3: CASSLIHGLGTFEQYF
DNA: TGTGCTAGCAGCTTAATTCACGGACTAGGAACTTTCGAGCAGTACTTC
V: TRBV7-7
J: TRBJ2-7
size: -
D: TRBD2

CDR3: CASSSTSSTDTQYF
DNA: TGTGCCAGCAGCTCGACTAGTTCCACAGATACGCAGTATTTT
V: TRBV5-4
J: TRBJ2-3
size: -
D: -

CDR3: CASSQDPLKTQYF
DNA: TGCGCCAGCAGCCAGGATCCCCTGAAGACCCAGTACTTC
V: TRBV4-1
J: TRBJ2-5
size: -
D: -

CDR3: CASKLAGTSEQFF
DNA: TGCGCCAGCAAACTAGCGGGAACTAGTGAGCAGTTCTTC
V: TRBV10-2
J: TRBJ2-1
size: -
D: TRBD2

CDR3: CASSEGGSSYEQYF
DNA: TGTGCCAGCAGTGAAGGTGGGAGCTCCTACGAGCAGTACTTC
V: TRBV6-1
J: TRBJ2-7
size: -
D: -

CDR3: CSVSRTNEKLFF
DNA: TGCAGCGTTTCACGGACTAATGAAAAACTGTTTTTT
V: TRBV29-1
J: TRBJ1-4
size: -
D: -

CDR3: CASSVAGRQSSGANVLTF
DNA: TGTGCCAGCAGCGTAGCGGGCAGGCAAAGCTCTGGGGCCAACGTCCTGACTTTC
V: TRBV9
J: TRBJ2-6
size: -
D: -

CDR3: CASSLRGGSKWNTEAFF
DNA: TGTGCCAGCAGCTTGAGGGGGGGCAGTAAGTGGAACACTGAAGCTTTCTTT
V: TRBV7-9
J: TRBJ1-1
size: -
D: -

CDR3: CASTLIRDGSREKLFF
DNA: TGTGCCAGTACCCTCATCCGGGACGGTAGTCGGGAAAAACTGTTTTTT
V: TRBV19
J: TRBJ1-4
size: -
D: -

CDR3: CASSLTASSYNEQFF
DNA: TGTGCCAGCAGTTTGACAGCGTCTTCCTACAATGAGCAGTTCTTC
V: TRBV11-2
J: TRBJ2-1
size: -
D: -

CDR3: CAWRGTGSTDTQYF
DNA: TGTGCCTGGAGGGGGACAGGGAGCACAGATACGCAGTATTTT
V: TRBV30
J: TRBJ2-3
size: -
D: TRBD1

CDR3: CASSSGSHSSYEQYF
DNA: TGTGCCAGCAGTAGCGGGAGTCACAGCTCCTACGAGCAGTACTTC
V: TRBV2
J: TRBJ2-7
size: -
D: TRBD2

CDR3: CATTGVANYGYTF
DNA: TGTGCCACCACGGGGGTTGCTAACTATGGCTACACCTTC
V: TRBV28
J: TRBJ1-2
size: -
D: -

CDR3: CASSLGGDSSYNEQFF
DNA: TGTGCCAGCAGCTTGGGCGGGGACAGCTCCTACAATGAGCAGTTCTTC
V: TRBV5-4
J: TRBJ2-1
size: -
D: -

CDR3: CAIRPGGVTYEQYF
DNA: TGTGCCATCAGGCCTGGCGGGGTTACCTACGAGCAGTACTTC
V: TRBV10-3
J: TRBJ2-7
size: -
D: -

CDR3: CASSPSAASSYNEQFF
DNA: TGTGCCAGCTCACCCTCCGCCGCTAGCTCCTACAATGAGCAGTTCTTC
V: TRBV18
J: TRBJ2-1
size: -
D: -

CDR3: CASSLTGTQPQHF
DNA: TGTGCCAGCAGCTTAACAGGGACACAGCCCCAGCATTTT
V: TRBV7-2
J: TRBJ1-5
size: few
D: -

CDR3: CASRTGNTGELFF
DNA: TGTGCCAGCAGAACAGGGAACACCGGGGAGCTGTTTTTT
V: TRBV28
J: TRBJ2-2
size: -
D: -

CDR3: CASSPGENHLHF
DNA: TGTGCCAGCTCCCCTGGGGAGAATCACCTCCACTTT
V: TRBV18
J: TRBJ1-6
size: -
D: -

CDR3: CASSLGPRVEQYF
DNA: TGTGCCAGCAGCTTGGGCCCCCGGGTCGAGCAGTACTTC
V: TRBV7-2
J: TRBJ2-7
size: -
D: -

CDR3: CATSDQETQYF
DNA: TGTGCCACCAGCGATCAAGAGACCCAGTACTTC
V: TRBV15
J: TRBJ2-5
size: -
D: -

CDR3: CASSPGTVLEETQYF
DNA: TGTGCCAGCAGCCCAGGGACAGTCCTAGAAGAGACCCAGTACTTC
V: TRBV11-1
J: TRBJ2-5
size: -
D: TRBD1

CDR3: CAWSVQQSGYGYTF
DNA: TGTGCCTGGAGTGTCCAGCAGAGCGGGTATGGCTACACCTTC
V: TRBV30
J: TRBJ1-2
size: -
D: -

CDR3: CASSLVGRTTDTQYF
DNA: TGTGCCAGCAGTCTAGTGGGGAGAACCACAGATACGCAGTATTTT
V: TRBV11-3
J: TRBJ2-3
size: -
D: -

CDR3: CASSQDRAGGQPQHF
DNA: TGCGCCAGCAGCCAAGATAGGGCAGGAGGGCAGCCCCAGCATTTT
V: TRBV4-3
J: TRBJ1-5
size: -
D: -

CDR3: CASSPGDRAGEKLFF
DNA: TGTGCCAGCTCACCAGGGGACAGGGCTGGCGAAAAACTGTTTTTT
V: TRBV18
J: TRBJ1-4
size: -
D: TRBD1

CDR3: CASSLAGGLGNTIYF
DNA: TGTGCCAGCAGCTTAGCAGGGGGCCTGGGAAACACCATATATTTT
V: TRBV7-2
J: TRBJ1-3
size: -
D: TRBD1

CDR3: CASSSPGTGAYEQYF
DNA: TGTGCCAGCAGTTCACCCGGAACAGGAGCCTACGAGCAGTACTTC
V: TRBV28
J: TRBJ2-7
size: -
D: -

CDR3: CASNPLLGPGELFF
DNA: TGTGCCAGTAACCCCCTCTTGGGCCCCGGGGAGCTGTTTTTT
V: TRBV19
J: TRBJ2-2
size: -
D: -

CDR3: CASSFGLAVPYEQYF
DNA: TGCGCCAGCAGCTTCGGACTAGCGGTACCCTACGAGCAGTACTTC
V: TRBV5-1
J: TRBJ2-7
size: -
D: TRBD2

CDR3: CASSLSRWNKGEQYF
DNA: TGTGCCAGCAGTTTATCCCGATGGAACAAGGGGGAGCAGTACTTC
V: TRBV28
J: TRBJ2-7
size: -
D: -